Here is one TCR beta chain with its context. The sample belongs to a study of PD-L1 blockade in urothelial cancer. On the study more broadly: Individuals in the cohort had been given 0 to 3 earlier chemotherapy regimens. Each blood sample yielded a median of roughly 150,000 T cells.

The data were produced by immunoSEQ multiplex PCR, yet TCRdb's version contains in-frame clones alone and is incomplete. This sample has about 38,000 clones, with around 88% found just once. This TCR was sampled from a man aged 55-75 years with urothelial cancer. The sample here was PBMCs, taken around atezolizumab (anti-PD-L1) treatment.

The CDR3 loop reads CASSAVGNTEAFF. In DNA form, the CDR3 reads TGCGCCAGCAGTGCGGTCGGGAACACTGAAGCTTTCTTT. The genes are TRBV10-1 and TRBJ1-1; D is ambiguous. The CDR3 loop spans 13 amino acids. The V and J ends lost 4 bases and 1 base respectively, with 7 bases between them. Germline V gives CDR1 WNHNN, CDR2 SYGVQD (reference sequence).